These 18 T cell receptor beta chains came from one sample sequenced in a study of read filtering for tumor transcriptome and immune sequencing. This library used roughly 430 ng RNA and molecular barcoded adaptors spanning alpha/delta and beta/gamma chains. Using its own MiXCR run on the reads, TCRdb lists one record per CDR3 protein. The data contain tens of thousands of distinct CDR3 sequences, about a fifth of them singletons. What was sequenced was a population of CD138-negative cells sorted from bone marrow. The receptors originated from a donor over 35 with multiple myeloma.

This clonotype was recorded once. A much larger clone differs by one base, so this may be a read error. V gene TRBV7-3 combines with J gene TRBJ1-1, with D perhaps TRBD1 (6 bases). Germline values: CDR1 SGHTA, CDR2 FQGTGA. This CDR3 is built from 13 residues. For the CDR3, the DNA is TGTGCCAGCTGCTTGACAGGGAACACTGAAGCTTTCTTT. Translated, it gives CASCLTGNTEAFF.

This clonotype came up many times. V gene TRBV5-1 combines with J gene TRBJ2-3; possible D gene TRBD2, 6 bases. Germline V gene lookup returns CDR1 SGHRS and CDR2 YFSETQ. The CDR3 totals 15 residues. V was cut by 0 bases and J by 0 bases, with 8 bases left in between. Written as DNA, the CDR3 is TGCGCCAGCAGCTTGGGAGGACTAAGCACAGATACGCAGTATTTT. It translates to CASSLGGLSTDTQYF.

Notes on this clonotype: Being one base from a much bigger clone, this may be a read error. This chain links TRBV5-1 with TRBJ2-1, with 8 bases matching TRBD2. The J segment lost 9 bases and the V segment lost 2 bases, leaving 7 bases of the junction unmatched. Germline V gives CDR1 SGHRS, CDR2 YFSETQ. The CDR3 is 14 residues long. This CDR3 reads CASSLQRGPLEQFF. The CDR3 DNA reads TGCGCCAGCAGCTTACAGCGGGGGCCGCTTGAGCAGTTCTTC.

This clonotype was seen many times. The chain combines TRBV7-9 with TRBJ2-5, with 9 bases matching TRBD1. The V and J ends lost 3 bases and 9 bases, in that order; junction bases with no gene match: 11. The CDR3 covers 15 residues. Germline CDR1 is SEHNR and CDR2 is FQNEAQ (reference sequence). CDR3 in DNA: TGTGCCAGCAGCTTCCCCCGGACAGGGGAGAGGTCCCAGTACTTC. Residues: CASSFPRTGERSQYF. Filled out from reference TRBV7-9 and TRBJ2-5, the complete variable domain reads DTGVSQNPRHKITKRGQNVTFRCDPISEHNRLYWYRQTLGQGPEFLTYFQNEAQLEKSRLLSDRFSAERPKGSFSTLEIQRTEQGDSAMYLCASSFPRTGERSQYFGPGTRLLVL.

This clonotype was seen ten or more times. The chain recombines TRBV3-1 with TRBJ2-1, with D unresolved. The ends were cut back, 4 bases at V and 0 bases at J, with 16 bases in the middle. CDR3 length: 17 amino acids. Germline CDR1 LGHDT, CDR2 YNNKEL (reference sequence). The CDR3 reads CASSPPRSRSSYNEQFF. In DNA form, the CDR3 reads TGTGCCAGCAGCCCCCCCCGCAGCAGGAGCTCCTACAATGAGCAGTTCTTC.

A note on this clonotype: The junction departs from germline at one end; a sequencing error may be responsible. The rearrangement links TRBV28 to TRBJ2-1, with no clear D. In germline, CDR1 is MDHEN, CDR2 SYDVKM. This CDR3 is built from 11 residues. The CDR3 DNA sequence: TGTGACAGCAGTTTGTGGAGTGAGCAGTTCTTC. It translates to CDSSLWSEQFF.

This clonotype came up many times. The chain links TRBV19 to TRBJ1-2, with a tentative D call TRBD1 (5 bases). Trimming left V 2 bases short and J 4 bases short, with 11 bases between. The CDR3 runs to 14 residues. Germline CDR1 is LNHDA and CDR2 is SQIVND (reference sequence). The CDR3 nucleotides read TGTGCCAGTAGTATAACCAGGGAATCCTATGGCTACACCTTC. Translated: CASSITRESYGYTF.

About this clonotype itself: Being one base from a much bigger clone, this may be a read error. The rearrangement uses TRBV2 and TRBJ2-7; D not certain. Between the trimmed V and J ends, which lost 7 bases and 0 bases, there was a span of 13 bases. Per germline, CDR1 SNHLY and CDR2 FYNNEI. The CDR3 runs to 14 residues. The CDR3 loop reads CASNYRTVSYEQYF. CDR3 in DNA: TGTGCCAGCAATTATAGGACGGTCTCCTACGAGCAGTACTTC.

This clonotype was recorded at least ten times. This sequence joins TRBV5-6 and TRBJ1-5; 9 bases match TRBD1. V lost 4 bases, J lost 7 bases, and 9 bases stayed unmatched. The germline CDR1 and CDR2 sequences are SGHDT and YYEEEE. The length of the CDR3 is 15 residues. In DNA form, the CDR3 reads TGTGCCAGCAGCATAACAGGGGGCTCTTGGCAGCCCCAGCATTTT. As protein: CASSITGGSWQPQHF.

This clonotype showed up many times. The rearrangement uses TRBV7-3 and TRBJ1-1, with D unclear. The V gene lost 3 bases and the J gene lost 1 base, with 9 bases spanning the gap. The CDR3 totals 14 residues. From germline, CDR1 is SGHTA and CDR2 FQGTGA. The CDR3 here is CASSFSGPNTEAFF. CDR3 DNA sequence: TGTGCCAGCAGCTTTTCGGGTCCGAACACTGAAGCTTTCTTT.

There are many counts of this clonotype. The V call is TRBV10-3, the J call TRBJ2-5, with no clear D. The CDR3 loop spans 14 amino acids. V shed 2 bases and J shed 1 base, with 8 bases lying between them. CDR1 is ENHRY, CDR2 SYGVKD, per germline. In DNA form, the CDR3 reads TGTGCCATCAGTGAGGAGGTGGGCCAAGAGACCCAGTACTTC. It encodes CAISEEVGQETQYF.

This clonotype was observed at least ten times. The chain uses TRBV3-1 and TRBJ2-6; D ambiguous. This CDR3 spans 16 amino acids. Germline lookup yields CDR1 LGHDT and CDR2 YNNKEL (reference sequence). V lost 4 bases and J lost 0, with 10 bases in between. As DNA, the CDR3 is TGTGCCAGCAGCCGCGATGTGGGCTCTGGGGCCAACGTCCTGACTTTC. It yields the protein CASSRDVGSGANVLTF.

A remark on this clonotype: A read error is possible here, since a much larger clone lies one base away. J is TRBJ2-1 and V is TRBV28, with TRBD2 matching over 9 bases. V lost 6 bases to trimming and J lost 8 bases; unmatched junction nucleotides: 17. Germline V gene lookup returns CDR1 MDHEN and CDR2 SYDVKM. This CDR3 has 17 residues. CDR3 residues: CASRWLTSGLAHDEQFF. The DNA of the CDR3 is TGTGCCAGCAGATGGCTGACTAGCGGCCTTGCTCACGATGAGCAGTTCTTC.

This clonotype was seen a handful of times. V and J are TRBV5-1 and TRBJ1-3; D ambiguous. Per germline, CDR1 SGHRS and CDR2 YFSETQ. The CDR3 totals 14 residues. Trimming stripped 4 bases from V and 1 base from J, with 9 bases between. The CDR3 sequence: CASSPGGSGNTIYF. The CDR3 DNA sequence: TGCGCCAGCAGCCCCGGAGGTTCTGGAAACACCATATATTTT.

This clonotype came up once. A much bigger clone sits one base away, suggesting this may be a read error. The V gene is TRBV30, the J gene TRBJ2-1; possible D gene TRBD2, 5 bases. The CDR3 sequence is 14 residues long. Germline CDR1 and CDR2: GTSNPN and SVGIG (reference sequence). The CDR3 region is CAWSEDLSYNEQCF. For the CDR3, the DNA is TGTGCCTGGAGTGAGGACTTGTCCTACAATGAGCAGTGCTTC.

With respect to this clonotype: This could be a read error, since a much larger clone is one nucleotide away. The rearrangement links TRBV2 to TRBJ1-1; D gene uncertain. Trimming shortened V by 7 bases and J by 5 bases, and 11 bases separated the two germline ends. This CDR3 spans 12 amino acids. The V gene's germline CDR1 is SNHLY and CDR2 FYNNEI. The CDR3: CASMRRRTEAFF. The CDR3 DNA reads TGTGCCAGCATGAGGAGGAGAACTGAAGCTTTCTTT.

This clonotype appeared once. A much larger clone lies a single base off, so this may be a read error. This chain connects TRBV2 to TRBJ2-3, with D possibly TRBD2 on 5 matching bases. This CDR3 is 13 amino acids long. Germline CDR1 reads SNHLY; CDR2 reads FYNNEI. With 11 bases removed from V and 9 bases from J, the gap between germline ends came to 21 bases. The CDR3: CARRAPNGITQYF. The CDR3 nucleotides are TGTGCCCGCCGAGCCCCTAACGGGATAACGCAGTATTTT.

Details on this clonotype: A junction end diverges from the germline sequence, so it may reflect a read error. The chain couples TRBV14 to TRBJ2-7, with a tentative D call TRBD1 (5 bases). There are 16 residues in the CDR3. Germline V gene lookup returns CDR1 SGHDN and CDR2 FVKESK. DNA for the CDR3: TGTGCCAGCAGCCGCCTGGGCAATGGGGCCTCCTACGAGCGGTACTTC. Its protein product is CASSRLGNGASYERYF.